These 2 T cell receptor beta chains came from one sample sequenced in a study of identical twins. A single record per CDR3 protein comes from TCRdb applying MiXCR to the 5' RACE reads. The sample consists of about 530,000 distinct CDR3 sequences, approximately 16% of them appearing once. These data were likewise used in another study, on yellow fever vaccine responses in identical twins.

Material for sequencing was CD4+ T cells sorted from blood. The receptors stem from a woman between 18 and 29 years old in good health.

CDR3 nucleotide sequence: TGTGCCAGCTCAGGAGGGGATTCACCCCTCCACTTT. This codes for CASSGGDSPLHF. V and J are TRBV18 and TRBJ1-6; tentatively, D is TRBD1 (5 bases). V was pared by 5 bases and J by 8 bases, with 7 bases between. There are 12 residues in the CDR3. Germline assignment: CDR1 KGHSH and CDR2 LQKENI. Variable domain in full (rest from reference TRBV18 and TRBJ1-6): NAGVMQNPRHLVRRRGQEARLRCSPMKGHSHVYWYRQLPEEGLKFMVYLQKENIIDESGMPKERFSAEFPKEGPSILRIQQVVRGDSAAYFCASSGGDSPLHFGNGTRLTVT.

This clonotype was found a few times. The rearrangement uses TRBV5-1 and TRBJ1-3, with 7 positions matching TRBD1. Per germline, CDR1 SGHRS and CDR2 YFSETQ. Unmatched junction bases numbered 15, after V lost 3 bases and J lost 3 bases. The CDR3 spans 18 residues. The CDR3, as DNA: TGCGCCAGCAGCTGGGGGACAGCAGGGGTTAAGATTGGAAACACCATATATTTT. This encodes CASSWGTAGVKIGNTIYF.